This T cell receptor (beta chain) appears in the sequencing data of a study of T cell responses to AZD1222 COVID-19 vaccine. CDR3 length: 18 residues. Germline lookup yields CDR1 SEHNR and CDR2 FQNEAQ (reference sequence). Deletions cut 2 bases from V and 0 bases from J, with 18 bases between. The method was immunoSEQ multiplex PCR; TCRdb's version includes in-frame clones alone and lacks a portion of them. The repertoire holds 150,000 to 200,000 clones, with 80% to 95% as singletons. Material: peripheral blood, obtained 28 days after the second AZD1222 dose. J is TRBJ2-3 and V is TRBV7-9; TRBD2 might be the D (6 bases). This clonotype was obtained from an adult who received the AZD1222 COVID-19 vaccine. The CDR3 sequence is CASSLSFVAGPSTDTQYF. CDR3 coding DNA: TGTGCCAGCAGCTTATCGTTCGTCGCGGGACCTAGCACAGATACGCAGTATTTT.